Listed here are 14 T cell receptor beta chains from one sample, sequenced in a study of T cell repertoires in ileal Crohn's disease. The time point is: neoterminal ileum biopsy at postoperative endoscopy, about 6 months after surgery. The protocol was immunoSEQ multiplex PCR, while the TCRdb copy is restricted to in-frame clones and leaves out a portion. The profile shows some 10,000 clones, 60% to 85% of them singletons. The sample was ileal tissue. The receptors derive from an adult with Crohn's disease.

The chain employs TRBV2 and TRBJ2-1; no reliable D call. The CDR3 length is 12 residues. In germline, CDR1 is SNHLY, CDR2 FYNNEI. V lost 6 bases and J lost 4, with 7 bases in between. The DNA for the CDR3 is TGTGCCAGCAGACCCCAGTACAATGAGCAGTTCTTC. Protein: CASRPQYNEQFF.

The rearrangement joins TRBV7-6 to TRBJ1-1, with 7 bases lining up with TRBD1. Germline V CDR1 and CDR2: SGHVS, FNYEAQ. Trimming cost V 1 base and J 0 bases; bases outside gene matches: 8. This CDR3 comprises 17 residues. This CDR3 reads CASSLGSRGQLNTEAFF. CDR3 coding DNA: TGTGCCAGCAGCTTAGGCTCAAGGGGACAGTTGAACACTGAAGCTTTCTTT.

The V call is TRBV5-1, the J call TRBJ1-2, with D uncertain. Per germline, CDR1 SGHRS and CDR2 YFSETQ. This CDR3 has 13 amino acids. Trimming left V 0 bases short and J 4 bases short, with 7 bases between. CDR3: CASSLDGLYGYTF. CDR3 nucleotide sequence: TGCGCCAGCAGCTTGGACGGACTCTATGGCTACACCTTC.

This rearrangement joins TRBV18 to TRBJ2-3; D is ambiguous. Per the germline V gene, CDR1 is KGHSH and CDR2 is LQKENI. This CDR3 comprises 12 residues. V shed 6 bases and J shed 2 bases, with 6 bases lying between them. The CDR3 DNA is TGTGCCAGCTCGCTATACACAGATACGCAGTATTTT. It is translated as CASSLYTDTQYF.

The sample holds a few counts of this clone. V is TRBV10-3 and J is TRBJ1-6, with D hard to call. Trimming stripped 4 bases from V and 8 bases from J, with 9 bases between. Per germline, CDR1 ENHRY and CDR2 SYGVKD. The CDR3 covers 13 residues. The CDR3 bases are TGTGCCATCAGTGTTAACCGAGATTCACCCCTCCACTTT. Translation gives CAISVNRDSPLHF.

The chain has TRBV6-5 and TRBJ1-2; D possibly corresponds to TRBD1 (6 bases). Trimming pared 4 bases from V and 4 bases from J, leaving 10 bases between. Germline V gene lookup returns CDR1 MNHEY and CDR2 SVGAGI. This CDR3 is 13 amino acids long. As DNA, the CDR3 is TGTGCCAGCAGTTCCCCAGGGGTCTATGGCTACACCTTC. Its protein is CASSSPGVYGYTF.

The chain employs TRBV5-5 and TRBJ1-1, with D possibly matching TRBD1 (6 bases). V was pared by 6 bases and J by 2 bases, with 11 bases between. The CDR3 runs 13 residues. The germline CDR1 and CDR2 sequences are SGHKS and YYEKEE (reference sequence). The CDR3 region has the DNA TGTGCCAGCACGGAACAGGGTAACACTGAAGCTTTCTTT. Translated: CASTEQGNTEAFF.

CDR3 coding DNA: TGCGCCAGCAGCCAAGAAGGGCAGGGGTTTGAAAAACTGTTTTTT. This encodes CASSQEGQGFEKLFF. The rearrangement uses TRBV4-1 and TRBJ1-4; perhaps TRBD1 as D (6 bases). From germline, CDR1 is MGHRA and CDR2 YSYEKL. The CDR3 length is 15 residues. V was trimmed by 0 bases and J by 7 bases, leaving 12 bases between them.

This sequence joins TRBV6-1 and TRBJ1-6; 8 bases are shared with TRBD1. Germline loops: CDR1 MNHNS, CDR2 SASEGT. The CDR3 spans 12 residues. The DNA of the CDR3 is TGTGAGGGACAGGCCTATAATTCACCCCTCCACTTT. Translated, it gives CEGQAYNSPLHF.

V usage is TRBV30 and J usage is TRBJ2-2, with TRBD1 matching over 8 bases. J was trimmed by 5 bases and V by 4 bases; bases with no gene match: 9. The CDR3 totals 15 residues. The germline V gene encodes CDR1 GTSNPN and CDR2 SVGIG (reference sequence). This CDR3 is CAWKVAQGETGELFF. The CDR3 region has the DNA TGTGCCTGGAAGGTGGCACAGGGGGAAACCGGGGAGCTGTTTTTT.

The chain combines TRBV19 with TRBJ1-5; 9 bases match TRBD1. This CDR3 is 16 amino acids long. In germline, CDR1 is LNHDA, CDR2 SQIVND (reference sequence). Germline trimming cut 4 bases from V and 0 bases from J; bases unmatched to any gene: 4. In DNA form, the CDR3 reads TGTGCCAGTAGTAGGACAGGGGACCATAGCAATCAGCCCCAGCATTTT. It is translated as CASSRTGDHSNQPQHF. Looking up the rest from reference TRBV19 and TRBJ1-5 gives the full variable domain: DGGITQSPKYLFRKEGQNVTLSCEQNLNHDAMYWYRQDPGQGLRLIYYSQIVNDFQKGDIAEGYSVSREKKESFPLTVTSAQKNPTAFYLCASSRTGDHSNQPQHFGDGTRLSIL.

DNA for the CDR3: TGTGCCAGCCGGGGGGCTTCGTACGAGCAGTACTTC. This translates into CASRGASYEQYF. The rearrangement links TRBV13 to TRBJ2-7, with TRBD2 as a possible D gene (7 bases). The CDR3 totals 12 residues. Germline CDR1 is PRHDT and CDR2 is FYEKMQ (reference sequence). V lost 8 bases and J lost 4, with 12 bases in between.

Comment on this clone: The conserved phenylalanine or tryptophan normally closing the CDR3 is absent here, so this likely arose from a read error. The chain is built from TRBV28 and TRBJ1-2; a weak D match, TRBD1 (5 bases). CDR1 is MDHEN and CDR2 is SYDVKM in the germline V gene. Trimming took 1 base from V and 5 from J, leaving 11 bases between them. The CDR3 loop spans 14 amino acids. The chain's CDR3 is CASSLSQGGYGYTL. CDR3 DNA: TGTGCCAGCAGTTTATCCCAGGGTGGGTATGGCTACACCCTC.

This clone has only a few counts. The rearrangement joins TRBV5-6 to TRBJ2-7, with 8 positions matching TRBD2. Germline CDR1 SGHDT, CDR2 YYEEEE. J was trimmed by 3 bases and V by 4 bases; bases with no gene match: 9. The CDR3 consists of 15 residues. Here the CDR3 DNA reads TGTGCCAGCAGCAAAAGCGGGGGCCACCACTACGAGCAGTACTTC. Protein sequence: CASSKSGGHHYEQYF.